This TCR beta chain was obtained from a study of CD8 T cells in Susac syndrome (dated by TCRdb to about 2019). About the investigation overall: Among the Susac syndrome patients who were sequenced, clinically active disease was present in more than 5 and clinical remission was observed in roughly 8. At blood withdrawal, Susac syndrome patients were therapy-naive, treated with corticosteroids (with IVIg additionally given to some), or treated with IVIg alone. Repertoire sequencing was used to test whether CD8+ T cell activation and differentiation in Susac syndrome was antigen driven. General study outcomes and caveats: The TCR sequencing and HLA analysis was acknowledged to have included a relatively small number of individuals. No clonal expansion was detected in the CD4+ T cell repertoire of Susac syndrome patients.

RNA was extracted using the RNeasy kit, and about 0.45 to 1 ug of the RNA was reverse transcribed with random hexamers. The immunoSEQ multiplex PCR assay, covering 54 Vbeta and 13 Jbeta segments, was used to amplify TCR beta CDR3 regions. Bias from PCR amplification was corrected by using a synthetic template baseline for primer optimization and for computational correction. Concerning the study's data processing: Reads were annotated to V, D and J genes according to IMGT and were analyzed with immunoSEQ Analyzer, with only productive sequences retained. Clonality was calculated as one minus the Shannon entropy normalized by log2 of the number of productive unique sequences. For each patient and control, public and private clones were evaluated within the 100 most prevalent clones. A clone was defined as Susac-specific if it was absent from the healthy and MS cohorts, from some 1,100 published viral clones and from other ImmuneACCESS disease sequences. Using fastp trimming at Q25 and MiXCR clonotype assembly, TCRdb reanalyzed the public sequencing data and kept in-frame beta chains. Under each unique CDR3 protein, matching rows form one entry showing the most common genes and DNA. V and J calls and clone size were set by TCRdb, not the authors. Within this sample are about 140,000 distinct CDR3 sequences, with approximately 95% of them counted one time only. The ten biggest clones cover around 0.15% of the sample.

Peripheral blood CD8+ and CD4+ T cells from healthy donors, Susac syndrome patients and multiple sclerosis patients were profiled using high-throughput TCR beta sequencing. The Susac syndrome patients fulfilled recently defined diagnostic criteria for definite or probable disease. Bulk CD8+ and CD4+ T cells were purified magnetically by negative isolation, whereas CD8+ TEMRA cells were enriched by FACS. Blood was collected in EDTA tubes and processed within 24 hours, with PBMCs isolated through density gradient centrifugation. PBMCs destined for TCR sequencing were cryopreserved in liquid nitrogen and later thawed in a 37 °C water bath. The sorted or isolated CD4+, CD8+ and CD8+ TEMRA cells had a purity of 90% or higher. This clonotype has only one observation. It has no known antigen specificity. No base quality values were provided; no much bigger clone lies one nucleotide off. Evidence from a single read is weak.

The junction carries 14 bases between V and J, which are trimmed by 4 bases and 2 bases respectively. CDR1 SQVTM and CDR2 ANQGSEA were looked up in the germline V gene. The CDR3 holds 14 amino acids from the cysteine to the phenylalanine. CDR3 DNA is the only sequence kept; it has 42 bases, read in frame from the first base. The sequence joins TRBV29-1 to TRBJ1-2; the D gene cannot be resolved reliably. The origin of this receptor is a human donor with Susac syndrome. The specimen sequenced was CD4+ T cells from PBMCs. Here the CDR3 is given as CSVAKDGINYGYTF. The sequence in DNA is TGCAGCGTTGCCAAGGACGGGATAAACTATGGCTACACCTTC.